The following is a TCR beta chain sequence with its context. Its antigen is still unknown. The sample belongs to a study of response to subunit inactivated influenza vaccine. Notes on the study in general: That few new T cells are recruited by each seasonal influenza vaccination was the authors' suggestion.

TCRdb itself ran the RT-PCR reads through MiXCR, one entry per CDR3 protein. The sample lists some 850,000 distinct CDR3 sequences; about 18% were seen once. This CDR3 region has 16 residues. CDR1 and CDR2 (germline): LGHNA, YSLEER. V gave up 0 bases and J gave up 7 bases, with 16 bases separating them. The source is a man aged 50 to 60 who received an inactivated influenza vaccine. This chain joins TRBV4-3 and TRBJ1-5, with D unclear. The sample was PBMCs from blood, taken 5 days after vaccination. The CDR3 bases are TGCGCCAGCAGCCAAGATATCTCGGGATCTAACCAGCCCCAGCATTTT. The encoded protein is CASSQDISGSNQPQHF.